Below, 27 T cell receptor beta chains from the same sample are listed, as sequenced in a study of PD-L1 blockade in urothelial cancer. TCRdb's copy holds only in-frame clones and misses some; the assay was immunoSEQ multiplex PCR. The sample lists approximately 90,000 clones, around 90% occurring once. This sample's time point: pretreatment peripheral blood. The sample in question was PBMCs, obtained around atezolizumab (anti-PD-L1) treatment. These receptors were obtained from a man aged 60 to 75 with urothelial cancer.

The chain joins TRBV11-2 to TRBJ2-2, with 10 bases fitting TRBD2. CDR1 and CDR2 from the germline V gene are SGHAT and FQNNGV. V lost 5 bases and J lost 4; bases outside the gene matches: 1. CDR3 length: 14 residues. CDR3 nucleotide sequence: TGTGCCAGCAGCCCTAGCGGGAGCACCGGGGAGCTGTTTTTT. This sequence encodes CASSPSGSTGELFF.

Of note for this clone: This sample also contains other DNA sequences that code for the same CDR3. This chain uses TRBV11-2 with TRBJ1-1; no clear D. The CDR3 has 13 amino acids. Germline assignment: CDR1 SGHAT and CDR2 FQNNGV. V shed 0 bases and J shed 1 base, with 3 bases lying between them. In DNA form, the CDR3 reads TGTGCCAGCAGCTTAGACAGGAACACTGAAGCTTTCTTT. Protein: CASSLDRNTEAFF.

The V gene is TRBV10-3, the J gene TRBJ1-5; D is unclear. V dropped 5 bases and J dropped 1 base, with 9 bases sitting between them. The length of the CDR3 is 14 residues. Looked up from germline, CDR1 is ENHRY and CDR2 is SYGVKD. For the CDR3, the DNA is TGTGCCATCAGTCGGGAGCCGAGCAATCAGCCCCAGCATTTT. Protein product: CAISREPSNQPQHF.

The chain has TRBV30 and TRBJ1-4, with TRBD1 identical over 7 bases. Germline lookup yields CDR1 GTSNPN and CDR2 SVGIG (reference sequence). CDR3 size: 15 residues. With 2 bases clipped from V and 2 bases from J, the junction kept 5 bases outside the gene matches. This CDR3 is CAWSPGQWTNEKLFF. The CDR3 nucleotides are TGTGCCTGGAGTCCGGGACAGTGGACTAATGAAAAACTGTTTTTT.

V gene TRBV13 combines with J gene TRBJ2-7, with 9 nucleotides matching TRBD1. With 5 bases clipped from V and 4 bases from J, the junction kept 9 bases outside the gene matches. CDR1 is PRHDT and CDR2 is FYEKMQ in the germline V gene (reference sequence). The CDR3 is made up of 15 amino acids. The CDR3 is CASSRGGQGAYEQYF. The CDR3 nucleotides are TGTGCCAGCAGCCGTGGGGGACAGGGTGCGTACGAGCAGTACTTC.

The chain is built from TRBV7-2 and TRBJ2-7; D possibly corresponds to TRBD1 (6 bases). CDR1 is SGHTA, CDR2 FQGNSA, per germline. CDR3 length: 14 residues. V lost 6 bases and J lost 0, with 12 bases in between. In nucleotides, the CDR3 is TGTGCCAGCAGACCCGGACAGCTCTCCTACGAGCAGTACTTC. The encoded protein is CASRPGQLSYEQYF.

This CDR3 reads CASSAHDRGSYEQYF. CDR3 DNA sequence: TGTGCCAGCAGCGCCCATGACAGGGGTTCCTACGAGCAGTACTTC. The chain uses TRBV9 and TRBJ2-7; 8 positions agree with TRBD1. Unmatched junction bases numbered 6, after V lost 3 bases and J lost 1 base. Looked up from germline, CDR1 is SGDLS and CDR2 is YYNGEE. This CDR3 comprises 15 residues.

This clone was recorded once. At one boundary the junction diverges from the germline segment, which might be a read error. Other nucleotide sequences in the sample specify the same CDR3. The chain combines TRBV5-6 with TRBJ2-2, with 9 bases that match TRBD1. The germline V gene encodes CDR1 SGHDT and CDR2 YYEEEE. CDR3 length: 16 amino acids. The DNA of the CDR3 is TGCGCCAGCAGCTTGGGGACAGGGTTGTACACCGGGGAGCTGTTTTTT. Its protein product is CASSLGTGLYTGELFF.

V and J are TRBV6-4 and TRBJ1-5; D ambiguous. This CDR3 region has 13 residues. The V end was cut by 3 bases, the J end by 9 bases, with 12 bases between. Germline V lookup: CDR1 MRHNA, CDR2 SNTAGT. The CDR3 loop is CASSEALRGPQHF. The CDR3 DNA is TGTGCCAGCAGTGAAGCGCTCCGGGGGCCCCAGCATTTT.

The J gene is TRBJ2-1, the V gene TRBV7-2; 8 bases are shared with TRBD2. Germline V CDR1 and CDR2: SGHTA, FQGNSA. V lost 5 bases and J lost 4; bases outside the gene matches: 10. This CDR3 spans 16 amino acids. The CDR3 reads CASSRQSGLDYNEQFF. CDR3 nucleotide sequence: TGTGCCAGCAGCCGACAATCGGGACTAGATTACAATGAGCAGTTCTTC.

The chain joins TRBV7-9 to TRBJ2-3, with TRBD2 matching over 13 bases. In germline, CDR1 is SEHNR, CDR2 FQNEAQ (reference sequence). The CDR3 contains 16 residues. The V segment lost 6 bases and the J segment 2 bases; nucleotides outside the gene matches: 5. The CDR3 DNA reads as TGTGCCAGCAGGGGGACTAGCGGGGCCGACACAGATACGCAGTATTTT. This encodes CASRGTSGADTDTQYF.

This chain links TRBV5-4 with TRBJ1-1, with D possibly matching TRBD1 (6 bases). CDR3 length: 14 amino acids. CDR1 is SGHNT, CDR2 YYREEE, per germline (reference sequence). V lost 4 bases and J lost 4, with 14 bases in between. The CDR3 loop is CASSGGQHFTEAFF. The CDR3 DNA reads as TGTGCCAGCAGCGGGGGACAACACTTCACTGAAGCTTTCTTT.

The J gene is TRBJ1-4, the V gene TRBV30; tentatively, D is TRBD1 (6 bases). This CDR3 spans 13 amino acids. V shed 1 base and J shed 4 bases, with 7 bases lying between them. From germline, CDR1 is GTSNPN and CDR2 SVGIG (reference sequence). CDR3 in DNA: TGTGCCTGGAGTGGACAGGTTAATGAAAAACTGTTTTTT. It codes for CAWSGQVNEKLFF.

The chain joins TRBV4-3 to TRBJ2-7; a weak D match, TRBD2 (5 bases). V lost 1 base and J lost 3, with 13 bases in between. The CDR3 runs 15 residues. Per germline, CDR1 LGHNA and CDR2 YSLEER. The CDR3 here is CASSQGPPGVYEQYF. The CDR3, as DNA: TGCGCCAGCAGCCAAGGACCCCCCGGGGTCTACGAGCAGTACTTC.

The rearrangement links TRBV7-8 to TRBJ2-5, with TRBD1 identical over 11 bases. V lost 3 bases, J lost 6 bases, and 9 bases stayed unmatched. Germline CDR1 is SGHVS and CDR2 is FQNEAQ. The CDR3 spans 16 residues. CDR3 in amino acids: CASSLAPGTGGQTQYF. The DNA of the CDR3 is TGTGCCAGCAGCTTGGCCCCTGGGACAGGGGGACAGACCCAGTACTTC.

This clone showed up just a few times. The chain recombines TRBV2 with TRBJ1-5; D ambiguous. The germline V gene encodes CDR1 SNHLY and CDR2 FYNNEI. The V end lost 4 bases, the J end lost 1 base, and 8 bases lay between the germline ends. The CDR3 is 14 residues long. The CDR3 region is CASSVSESNQPQHF. CDR3 sequence (DNA): TGTGCCAGCAGTGTAAGCGAAAGCAATCAGCCCCAGCATTTT. The full variable domain, its missing parts supplied by reference TRBV2 and TRBJ1-5, is EPEVTQTPSHQVTQMGQEVILRCVPISNHLYFYWYRQILGQKVEFLVSFYNNEISEKSEIFDDQFSVERPDGSNFTLKIRSTKLEDSAMYFCASSVSESNQPQHFGDGTRLSIL.

The chain has TRBV19 and TRBJ2-6; TRBD1 is a possible D gene (5 bases). This CDR3 has 17 residues. Between the trimmed V and J ends, which lost 5 bases and 0 bases, there was a span of 14 bases. Germline V gene data show CDR1 as LNHDA and CDR2 as SQIVND (reference sequence). For the CDR3, the DNA is TGTGCCAGTAGTGGGGCGAGGCTTGCCTCTGGGGCCAACGTCCTGACTTTC. Its protein product is CASSGARLASGANVLTF.

This chain joins TRBV19 and TRBJ1-2; no definite D call. V was trimmed by 1 base and J by 3 bases, leaving 6 bases between them. Germline CDR1 LNHDA, CDR2 SQIVND (reference sequence). There are 13 residues in the CDR3. CDR3: CASSIGADYGYTF. CDR3 DNA sequence: TGTGCCAGTAGTATAGGGGCAGACTATGGCTACACCTTC.

The rearrangement uses TRBV6-5 and TRBJ1-1; 7 bases are shared with TRBD1. V shed 4 bases, J shed 2 bases, and the junction held 10 bases outside the gene matches. This CDR3 comprises 16 residues. In germline, CDR1 is MNHEY, CDR2 SVGAGI. The CDR3: CASSFRTQGDNTEAFF. DNA of the CDR3: TGTGCCAGCAGTTTCAGGACTCAGGGGGATAACACTGAAGCTTTCTTT.

This clone was counted only a few times. V gene TRBV4-2 combines with J gene TRBJ2-5, with D unresolved. Germline V gives CDR1 LGHNA, CDR2 YNFKEQ. With 1 base removed from V and 5 bases from J, the gap between germline ends came to 11 bases. The CDR3 is 14 amino acids. The CDR3 loop reads CASSQGLYGETQYF. The CDR3 DNA sequence: TGTGCCAGCAGCCAAGGACTCTATGGGGAGACCCAGTACTTC.

This clone was detected once. The chain couples TRBV10-3 to TRBJ2-7; D remains ambiguous. CDR1 ENHRY and CDR2 SYGVKD come from the germline V gene. There are 14 residues in the CDR3. V lost 0 bases and J lost 3, with 9 bases in between. The CDR3: CAISESGGDYEQYF. CDR3 DNA sequence: TGTGCCATCAGTGAGTCCGGCGGAGACTACGAGCAGTACTTC.

This clone is a singleton in its sample. The chain links TRBV30 to TRBJ1-3; possibly TRBD1 for D (5 bases). Germline CDR1 is GTSNPN and CDR2 is SVGIG (reference sequence). Deletions cut 1 base from V and 0 bases from J, with 10 bases between. This CDR3 spans 15 amino acids. The CDR3 is CAWSDTGSSGNTIYF. The CDR3 nucleotides read TGTGCCTGGAGTGACACAGGATCCTCTGGAAACACCATATATTTT. Full variable domain (missing parts from reference TRBV30 and TRBJ1-3): SQTIHQWPATLVQPVGSPLSLECTVEGTSNPNLYWYRQAAGRGLQLLFYSVGIGQISSEVPQNLSASRPQDRQFILSSKKLLLSDSGFYLCAWSDTGSSGNTIYFGEGSWLTVV.

This clone was recorded only once. This chain links TRBV6-6 with TRBJ1-1, with 7 nucleotides matching TRBD1. Germline V gene sequence: CDR1 MNHNY, CDR2 SVGAGI (reference sequence). The CDR3 length is 16 residues. Trimming at V came to 6 bases and at J to 1 base, leaving 11 bases not matched to a gene. CDR3 nucleotide sequence: TGTGCCAGCAGATTACAGGGGAACCAAGGGAACACTGAAGCTTTCTTT. Translation: CASRLQGNQGNTEAFF.

The gene calls are TRBV30 and TRBJ1-1, with a tentative D call TRBD1 (6 bases). The CDR3 consists of 13 residues. Germline CDR1 GTSNPN, CDR2 SVGIG (reference sequence). The V end lost 1 base, the J end lost 5 bases, and 11 bases lay between the germline ends. CDR3 protein: CAWSAQGFTEAFF. CDR3 nucleotide sequence: TGTGCCTGGAGTGCACAGGGTTTTACTGAAGCTTTCTTT. Based on the CDR3 plus reference TRBV30 and TRBJ1-1, the full variable domain is SQTIHQWPATLVQPVGSPLSLECTVEGTSNPNLYWYRQAAGRGLQLLFYSVGIGQISSEVPQNLSASRPQDRQFILSSKKLLLSDSGFYLCAWSAQGFTEAFFGQGTRLTVV.

V is TRBV7-5 and J is TRBJ1-1. TRBV7-5 is annotated as a pseudogene. This CDR3 spans 13 amino acids. In nucleotides, the CDR3 is TGTGTCAGAAGCCGTCCTTTGAACACTGAAGCTTTCTTT. Its translation: CVRSRPLNTEAFF.

The gene calls are TRBV7-2 and TRBJ2-3; TRBD2 agrees at 7 bases. V was pared by 5 bases and J by 2 bases, with 4 bases of the junction left unmatched. The CDR3 is 14 residues long. The germline gives CDR1 SGHTA, CDR2 FQGNSA. The CDR3: CASSDSGNTDTQYF. The CDR3 DNA sequence: TGTGCCAGCAGCGACAGCGGGAACACAGATACGCAGTATTTT.

J is TRBJ1-2 and V is TRBV28; D uncertain. The V end lost 6 bases, the J end lost 2 bases, and 10 bases lay between the germline ends. The CDR3 is made up of 13 amino acids. The germline V gene has CDR1 MDHEN and CDR2 SYDVKM. In DNA, the CDR3 is TGTGCCAGCAGCCCGGGGAACAACTATGGCTACACCTTC. Protein sequence: CASSPGNNYGYTF.